This record looks at one T cell receptor (beta chain) sequence and its context. The antigen is undetermined. The data were taken from a study of human T cells and chemical hapten exposure. Study at large: The study traced per-sample TCR yield variation mainly to small differences in pooled library volumes. Overall study results and limits: TCRs at high frequency, those above 1 in 1000, did not change with DPC sensitization.

The CDR3 is 19 amino acids. Germline loops: CDR1 DFQATT, CDR2 SNEGSKA (reference sequence). V lost 3 bases, J lost 0 bases, and 21 bases lay in between. Before extraction, the whole blood was not fractionated, and total RNA was taken from it. Unique molecular identifiers were attached to individual cDNA molecules within the library. Authors' processing steps: Approximately 99,000 TCRs per sample was the median, with a range of about 20,000 to 690,600. Via MiXCR, TCRdb re-called the reads, giving one row per CDR3 protein. Clone size and V and J calls follow TCRdb, not the original study. The sample carries about 120,000 distinct CDR3 sequences, over 7% recorded once.

The rearrangement uses TRBV20-1 and TRBJ2-6; D is uncertain. This sequence originates from a human donor in good health. Some clones in this sample may be carry-over from other donors' samples. Material for sequencing was whole blood. CDR3 DNA: TGCAGTGCTAGCGGGCCCGACCTACTCTCGAGCTCTGGGGCCAACGTCCTGACTTTC. Translating it yields CSASGPDLLSSSGANVLTF.